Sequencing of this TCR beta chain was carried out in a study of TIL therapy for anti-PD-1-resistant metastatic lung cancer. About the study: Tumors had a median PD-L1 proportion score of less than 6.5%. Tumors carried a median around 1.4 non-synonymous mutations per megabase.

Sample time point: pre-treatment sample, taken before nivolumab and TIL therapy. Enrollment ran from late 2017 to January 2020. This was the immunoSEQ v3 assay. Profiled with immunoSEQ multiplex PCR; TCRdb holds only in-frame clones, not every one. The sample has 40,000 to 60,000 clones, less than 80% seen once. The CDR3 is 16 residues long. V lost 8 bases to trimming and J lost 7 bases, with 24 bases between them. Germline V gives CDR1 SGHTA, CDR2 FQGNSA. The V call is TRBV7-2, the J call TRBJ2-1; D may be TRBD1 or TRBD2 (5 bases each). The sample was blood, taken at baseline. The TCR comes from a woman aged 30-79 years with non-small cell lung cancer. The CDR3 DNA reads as TGTGCCAGCCGATCGAATGTAGGGGACCATCGGAATGAGCAGTTCTTC. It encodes CASRSNVGDHRNEQFF.